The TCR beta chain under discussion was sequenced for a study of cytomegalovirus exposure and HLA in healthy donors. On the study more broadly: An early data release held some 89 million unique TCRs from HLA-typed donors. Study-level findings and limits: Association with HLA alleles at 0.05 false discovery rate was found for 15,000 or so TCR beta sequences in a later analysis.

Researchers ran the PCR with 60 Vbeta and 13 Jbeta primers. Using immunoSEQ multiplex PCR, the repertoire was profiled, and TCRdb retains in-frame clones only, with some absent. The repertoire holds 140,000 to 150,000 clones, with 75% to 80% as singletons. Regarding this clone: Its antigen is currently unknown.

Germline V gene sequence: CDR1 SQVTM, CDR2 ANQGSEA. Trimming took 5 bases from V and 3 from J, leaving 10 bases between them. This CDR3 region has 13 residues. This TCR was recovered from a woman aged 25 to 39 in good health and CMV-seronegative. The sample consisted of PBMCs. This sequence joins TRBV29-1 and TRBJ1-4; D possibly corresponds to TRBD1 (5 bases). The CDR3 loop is CSVLTEANEKLFF. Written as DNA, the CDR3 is TGCAGCGTTTTGACAGAAGCTAATGAAAAACTGTTTTTT.